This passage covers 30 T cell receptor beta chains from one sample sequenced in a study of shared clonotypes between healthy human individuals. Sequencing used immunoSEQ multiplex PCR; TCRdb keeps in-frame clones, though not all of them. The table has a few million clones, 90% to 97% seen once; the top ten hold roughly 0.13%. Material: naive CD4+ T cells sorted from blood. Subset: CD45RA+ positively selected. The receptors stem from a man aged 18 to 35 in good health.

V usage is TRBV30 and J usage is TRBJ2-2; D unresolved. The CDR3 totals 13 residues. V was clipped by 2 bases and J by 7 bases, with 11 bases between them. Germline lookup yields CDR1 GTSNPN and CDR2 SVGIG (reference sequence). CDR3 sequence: CAWSRQAVGELFF. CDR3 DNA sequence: TGTGCCTGGAGTAGGCAGGCGGTCGGGGAGCTGTTTTTT.

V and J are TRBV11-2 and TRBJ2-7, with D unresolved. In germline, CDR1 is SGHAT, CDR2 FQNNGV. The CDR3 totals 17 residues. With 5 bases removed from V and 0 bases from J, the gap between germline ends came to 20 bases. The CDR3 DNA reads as TGTGCCAGCAGCCCACTGGGCCCCGGCCCGAGCTCCTACGAGCAGTACTTC. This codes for CASSPLGPGPSSYEQYF.

CDR3 region: CASSRGRAGTQYF. CDR3 nucleotide sequence: TGTGCCAGCAGCCGGGGGCGGGCAGGGACGCAGTACTTC. V is TRBV11-1 and J is TRBJ2-7, with D perhaps TRBD1 or TRBD2 (6 bases each). The CDR3 is made up of 13 amino acids. The V and J ends lost 5 bases and 9 bases respectively, with 17 bases between them. CDR1 is SGHAT and CDR2 is FQDESV in the germline V gene (reference sequence).

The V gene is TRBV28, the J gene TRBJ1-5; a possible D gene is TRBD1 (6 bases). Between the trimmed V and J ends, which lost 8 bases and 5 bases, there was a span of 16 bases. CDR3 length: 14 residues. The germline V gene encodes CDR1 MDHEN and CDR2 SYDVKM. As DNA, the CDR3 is TGTGCCAGCGATGTGGGGGGGCTCCATCAGCCCCAGCATTTT. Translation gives CASDVGGLHQPQHF.

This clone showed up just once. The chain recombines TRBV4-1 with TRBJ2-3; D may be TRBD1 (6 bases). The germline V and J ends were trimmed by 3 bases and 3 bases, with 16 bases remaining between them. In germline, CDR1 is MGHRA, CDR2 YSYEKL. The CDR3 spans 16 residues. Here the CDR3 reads CASSQGAALRTDTQYF. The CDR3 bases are TGCGCCAGCAGCCAGGGGGCGGCCCTCAGGACAGATACGCAGTATTTT.

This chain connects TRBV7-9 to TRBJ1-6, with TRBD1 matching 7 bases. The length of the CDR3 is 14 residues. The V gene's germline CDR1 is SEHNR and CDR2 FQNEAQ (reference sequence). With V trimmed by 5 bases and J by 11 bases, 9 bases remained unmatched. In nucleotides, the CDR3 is TGTGCCAGCAGCCGAACAGGGGTAAGGGCACCCCTCCACTTT. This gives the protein CASSRTGVRAPLHF. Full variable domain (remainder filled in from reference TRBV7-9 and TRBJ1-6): DTGVSQNPRHKITKRGQNVTFRCDPISEHNRLYWYRQTLGQGPEFLTYFQNEAQLEKSRLLSDRFSAERPKGSFSTLEIQRTEQGDSAMYLCASSRTGVRAPLHFGNGTRLTVT.

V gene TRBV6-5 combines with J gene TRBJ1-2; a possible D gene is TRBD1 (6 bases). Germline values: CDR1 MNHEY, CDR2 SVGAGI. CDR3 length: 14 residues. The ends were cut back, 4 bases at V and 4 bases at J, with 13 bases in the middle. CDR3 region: CASSLTGATYGYTF. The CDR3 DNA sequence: TGTGCCAGCAGTTTGACAGGTGCAACCTATGGCTACACCTTC.

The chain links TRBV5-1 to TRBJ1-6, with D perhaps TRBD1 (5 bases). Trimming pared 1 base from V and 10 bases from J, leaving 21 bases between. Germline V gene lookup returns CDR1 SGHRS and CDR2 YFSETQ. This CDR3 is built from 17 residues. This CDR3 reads CASSLFAGDQAQSPLHF. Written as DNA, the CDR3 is TGCGCCAGCAGCTTGTTTGCGGGGGACCAAGCCCAATCACCCCTCCACTTT.

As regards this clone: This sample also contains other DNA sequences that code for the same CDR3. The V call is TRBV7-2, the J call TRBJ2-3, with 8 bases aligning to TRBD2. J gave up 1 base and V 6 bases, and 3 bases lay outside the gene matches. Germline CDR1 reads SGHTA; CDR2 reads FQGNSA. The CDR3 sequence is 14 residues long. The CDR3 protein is CASRLAGGTDTQYF. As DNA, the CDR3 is TGTGCCAGCAGGCTAGCGGGCGGCACAGATACGCAGTATTTT.

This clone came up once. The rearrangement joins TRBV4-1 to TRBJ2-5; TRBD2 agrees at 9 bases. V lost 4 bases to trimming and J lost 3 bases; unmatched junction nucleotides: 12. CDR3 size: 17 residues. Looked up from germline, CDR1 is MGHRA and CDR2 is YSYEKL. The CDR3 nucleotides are TGCGCCAGCAGCCGGGCCGCATTAATAGCGGGAGAAGAGACCCAGTACTTC. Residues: CASSRAALIAGEETQYF.

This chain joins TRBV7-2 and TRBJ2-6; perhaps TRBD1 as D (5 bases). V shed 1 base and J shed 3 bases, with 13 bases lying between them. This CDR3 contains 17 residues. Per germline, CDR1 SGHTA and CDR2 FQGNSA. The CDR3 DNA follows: TGTGCCAGCAGCTTAGAGGTTCATAGGGGTGGGGCCAACGTCCTGACTTTC. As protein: CASSLEVHRGGANVLTF. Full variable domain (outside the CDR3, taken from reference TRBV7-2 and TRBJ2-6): GAGVSQSPSNKVTEKGKDVELRCDPISGHTALYWYRQSLGQGLEFLIYFQGNSAPDKSGLPSDRFSAERTGGSVSTLTIQRTQQEDSAVYLCASSLEVHRGGANVLTFGAGSRLTVL.

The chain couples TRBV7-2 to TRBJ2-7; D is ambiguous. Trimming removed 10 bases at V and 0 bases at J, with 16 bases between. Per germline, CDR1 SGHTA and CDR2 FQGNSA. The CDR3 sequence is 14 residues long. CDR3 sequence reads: CATIGNTTSYEQYF. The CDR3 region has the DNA TGTGCCACCATTGGGAACACTACCTCCTACGAGCAGTACTTC.

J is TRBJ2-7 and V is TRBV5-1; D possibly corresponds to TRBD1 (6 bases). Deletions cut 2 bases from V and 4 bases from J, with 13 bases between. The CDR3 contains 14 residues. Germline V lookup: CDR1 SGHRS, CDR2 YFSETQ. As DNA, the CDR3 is TGCGCCAGCAGCTTATCAGGGGCAGAATACGAGCAGTACTTC. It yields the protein CASSLSGAEYEQYF.

In DNA form, the CDR3 reads TGCGCCAGCAGCTTGGCCACGGCAGCAAATACCTATGGCTACACCTTC. Translating it yields CASSLATAANTYGYTF. The chain uses TRBV5-1 and TRBJ1-2; no clear D gene. Germline CDR1 reads SGHRS; CDR2 reads YFSETQ. Trimming pared 0 bases from V and 4 bases from J, leaving 16 bases between. The CDR3 is made up of 16 amino acids.

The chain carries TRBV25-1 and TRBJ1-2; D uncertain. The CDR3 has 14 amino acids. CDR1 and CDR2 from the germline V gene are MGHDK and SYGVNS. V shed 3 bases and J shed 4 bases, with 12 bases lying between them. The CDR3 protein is CASSDGPISYGYTF. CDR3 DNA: TGTGCCAGCAGTGATGGGCCGATCTCCTATGGCTACACCTTC.

DNA of the CDR3: TGTGCCAGCAGTACCCCTAGAGAGGGGAACACCATATATTTT. This codes for CASSTPREGNTIYF. The chain recombines TRBV6-6 with TRBJ1-3, with a weak D call TRBD1 (5 bases). This CDR3 has 14 amino acids. The germline gives CDR1 MNHNY, CDR2 SVGAGI (reference sequence). The V gene lost 5 bases and the J gene lost 7 bases, with 15 bases spanning the gap.

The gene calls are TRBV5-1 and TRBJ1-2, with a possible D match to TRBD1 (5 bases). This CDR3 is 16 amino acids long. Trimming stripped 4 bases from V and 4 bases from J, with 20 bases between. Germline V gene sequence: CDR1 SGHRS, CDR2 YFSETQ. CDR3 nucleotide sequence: TGCGCCAGCAGCGAGGAGGGACTCCTGTTACCCTATGGCTACACCTTC. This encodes CASSEEGLLLPYGYTF.

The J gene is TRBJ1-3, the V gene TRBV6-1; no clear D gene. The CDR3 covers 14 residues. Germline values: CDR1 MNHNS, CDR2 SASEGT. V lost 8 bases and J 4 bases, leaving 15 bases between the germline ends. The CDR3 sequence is CASYHVLRGNTIYF. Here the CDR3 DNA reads TGTGCCAGCTACCACGTGCTCAGAGGAAACACCATATATTTT.

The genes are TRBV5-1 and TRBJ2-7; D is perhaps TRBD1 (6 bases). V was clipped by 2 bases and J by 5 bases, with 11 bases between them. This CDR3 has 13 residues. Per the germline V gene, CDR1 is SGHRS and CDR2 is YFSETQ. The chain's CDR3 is CASSFAGDHEQYF. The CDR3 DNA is TGCGCCAGCAGCTTTGCAGGGGATCACGAGCAGTACTTC.

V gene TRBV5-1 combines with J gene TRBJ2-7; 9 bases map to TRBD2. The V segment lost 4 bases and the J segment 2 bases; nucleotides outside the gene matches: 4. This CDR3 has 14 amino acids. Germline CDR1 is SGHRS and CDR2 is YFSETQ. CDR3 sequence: CASSPLAGTYEQYF. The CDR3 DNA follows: TGCGCCAGCAGCCCCCTAGCGGGAACCTACGAGCAGTACTTC.

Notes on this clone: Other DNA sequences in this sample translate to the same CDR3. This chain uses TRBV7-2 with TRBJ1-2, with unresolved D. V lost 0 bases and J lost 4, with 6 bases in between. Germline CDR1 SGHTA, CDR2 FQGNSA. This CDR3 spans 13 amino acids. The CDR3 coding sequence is TGTGCCAGCAGCTTAGCAGGGATCTATGGCTACACCTTC. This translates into CASSLAGIYGYTF.

The CDR3 DNA reads as TGTGCCAGCAGCCCGACAGGGGTGTATGGCTACACCTTC. It translates to CASSPTGVYGYTF. The chain has TRBV27 and TRBJ1-2, with 8 bases identical to TRBD1. With 6 bases clipped from V and 5 bases from J, the junction kept 5 bases outside the gene matches. The CDR3 extends over 13 amino acids. Germline V gene sequence: CDR1 MNHEY, CDR2 SMNVEV (reference sequence).

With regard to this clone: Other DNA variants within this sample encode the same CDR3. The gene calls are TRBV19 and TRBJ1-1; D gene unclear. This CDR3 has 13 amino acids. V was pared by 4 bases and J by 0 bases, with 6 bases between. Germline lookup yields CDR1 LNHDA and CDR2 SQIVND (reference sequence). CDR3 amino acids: CASSTTVNTEAFF. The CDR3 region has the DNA TGTGCCAGTAGTACCACAGTGAACACTGAAGCTTTCTTT.

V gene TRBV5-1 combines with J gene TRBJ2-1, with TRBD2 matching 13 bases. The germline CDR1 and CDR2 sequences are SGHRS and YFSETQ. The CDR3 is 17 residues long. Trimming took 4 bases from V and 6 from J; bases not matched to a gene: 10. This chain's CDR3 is CASSPGLAGIIPNEQFF. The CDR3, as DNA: TGCGCCAGCAGCCCGGGACTAGCGGGAATTATCCCCAATGAGCAGTTCTTC.

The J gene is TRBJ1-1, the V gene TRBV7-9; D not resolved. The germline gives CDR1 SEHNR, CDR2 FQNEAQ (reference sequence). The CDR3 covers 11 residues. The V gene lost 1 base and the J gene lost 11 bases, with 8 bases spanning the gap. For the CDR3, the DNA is TGTGCCAGCAGCTTAGAAGGGAGGGCTTTCTTT. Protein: CASSLEGRAFF.

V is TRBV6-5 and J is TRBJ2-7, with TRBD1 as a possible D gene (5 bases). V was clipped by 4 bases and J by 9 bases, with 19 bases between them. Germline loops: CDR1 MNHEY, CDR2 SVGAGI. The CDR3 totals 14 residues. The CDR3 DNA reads TGTGCCAGCAGTTTTAGGGCCGACAGAGTTGGGCAGTACTTC. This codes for CASSFRADRVGQYF.

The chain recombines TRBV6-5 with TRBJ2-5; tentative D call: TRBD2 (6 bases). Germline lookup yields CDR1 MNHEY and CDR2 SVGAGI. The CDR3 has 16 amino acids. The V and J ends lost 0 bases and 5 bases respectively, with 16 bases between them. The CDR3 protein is CASSYSQASELETQYF. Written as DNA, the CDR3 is TGTGCCAGCAGTTACTCTCAGGCTAGCGAGTTGGAGACCCAGTACTTC.

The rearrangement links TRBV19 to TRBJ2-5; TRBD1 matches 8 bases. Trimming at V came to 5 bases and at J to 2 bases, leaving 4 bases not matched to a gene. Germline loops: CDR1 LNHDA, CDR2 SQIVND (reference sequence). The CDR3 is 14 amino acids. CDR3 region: CASSSTGGQETQYF. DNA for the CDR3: TGTGCCAGTAGTTCAACAGGGGGTCAAGAGACCCAGTACTTC.

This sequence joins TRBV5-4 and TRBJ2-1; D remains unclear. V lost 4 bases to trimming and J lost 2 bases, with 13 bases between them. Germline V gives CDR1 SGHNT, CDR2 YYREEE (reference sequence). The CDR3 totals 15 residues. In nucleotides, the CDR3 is TGTGCCAGCAGCCCTGATTCAGCCCCCTACAATGAGCAGTTCTTC. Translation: CASSPDSAPYNEQFF.

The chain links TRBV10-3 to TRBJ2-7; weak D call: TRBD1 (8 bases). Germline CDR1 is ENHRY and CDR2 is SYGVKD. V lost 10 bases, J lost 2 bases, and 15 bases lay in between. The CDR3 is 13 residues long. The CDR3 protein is CATNRGGTYEQYF. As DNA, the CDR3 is TGTGCCACAAACAGGGGGGGGACCTACGAGCAGTACTTC.